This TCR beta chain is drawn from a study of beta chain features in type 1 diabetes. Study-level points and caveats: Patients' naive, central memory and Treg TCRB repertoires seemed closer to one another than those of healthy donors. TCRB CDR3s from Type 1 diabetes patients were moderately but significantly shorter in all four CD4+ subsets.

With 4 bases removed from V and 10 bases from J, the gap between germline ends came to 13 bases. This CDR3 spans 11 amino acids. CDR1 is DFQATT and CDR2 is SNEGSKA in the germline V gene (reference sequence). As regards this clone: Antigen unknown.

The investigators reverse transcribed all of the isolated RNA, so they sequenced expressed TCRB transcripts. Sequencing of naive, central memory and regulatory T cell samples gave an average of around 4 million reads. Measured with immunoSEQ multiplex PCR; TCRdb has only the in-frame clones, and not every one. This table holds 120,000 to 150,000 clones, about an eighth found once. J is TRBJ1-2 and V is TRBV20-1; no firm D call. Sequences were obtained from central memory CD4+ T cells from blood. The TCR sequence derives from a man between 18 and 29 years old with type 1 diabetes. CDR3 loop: CSATEQAYYTF. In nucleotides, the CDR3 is TGCAGTGCTACAGAGCAGGCCTACTACACCTTC.